These T cell receptor beta chains were read from a single sample in a study of sequential checkpoint blockade in melanoma. Libraries were prepared by immunoSEQ multiplex PCR; TCRdb keeps only in-frame clonotypes and omits some of them. The sample has 25,000 to 30,000 clones; around 77% are singletons. Sequenced material: CD8+ T cells sorted from blood (inferred from file names), taken from a patient given nivolumab and ipilimumab in sequence. The receptor set was obtained from a human donor with melanoma. Both conserved end residues are part of each CDR3. D genes are given only for firm matches. Only some rows state a clone size, as once, few, many or a class for expanded clones.

CDR3 DNA: TGCAGCGTTGAGGATGACAGGGGTTCTAACTATGGCTACACCTTC
CDR3 protein: CSVEDDRGSNYGYTF
CDR3 length: 15
J gene: TRBJ1-2
D gene: TRBD1
V gene: TRBV29-1
clone size: .

CDR3 DNA: TGTGCCAGCAGCTTAGAGACGCCCCGACAGGGAGAAAAGCAGTACTTC
CDR3 protein: CASSLETPRQGEKQYF
CDR3 length: 16
J gene: TRBJ2-7
D gene: TRBD1
V gene: TRBV11-2
clone size: .

CDR3 DNA: TGTGCCAGCAGCCCCTCGGACAGTATTAATGGCTACACCTTC
CDR3 protein: CASSPSDSINGYTF
CDR3 length: 14
J gene: TRBJ1-2
D gene: .
V gene: TRBV9
clone size: .

CDR3 DNA: TGTGCCAGCAGCCCCCGCAGTCCGGGACAGGGGATATACGAGCAGTACTTC
CDR3 protein: CASSPRSPGQGIYEQYF
CDR3 length: 17
J gene: TRBJ2-7
D gene: TRBD1
V gene: TRBV11-2
clone size: few

CDR3 DNA: TGTGCCAGCAGCTCGTCCAGCGGGGGCTCCGGAGATACGCAGTATTTT
CDR3 protein: CASSSSSGGSGDTQYF
CDR3 length: 16
J gene: TRBJ2-3
D gene: TRBD2
V gene: TRBV7-9
clone size: .

CDR3 DNA: TGTGCCATCAGGGCGGGGGACTCCTACGAGCAGTACTTC
CDR3 protein: CAIRAGDSYEQYF
CDR3 length: 13
J gene: TRBJ2-7
D gene: TRBD2
V gene: TRBV10-3
clone size: .

CDR3 DNA: TGTGCCAGCAGTTACTACAGGGGCCCCTCGGAGGGCTACACCTTC
CDR3 protein: CASSYYRGPSEGYTF
CDR3 length: 15
J gene: TRBJ1-2
D gene: TRBD1
V gene: TRBV6-5
clone size: .

CDR3 DNA: TGTGCCAGCAACAAAGCAGGGTCGATAGAGACCCAGTACTTC
CDR3 protein: CASNKAGSIETQYF
CDR3 length: 14
J gene: TRBJ2-5
D gene: .
V gene: TRBV7-6
clone size: few

CDR3 DNA: TGCGCCAGCAGCCAAGCCCTGGGACAGACCTTCTATGGCTACACCTTC
CDR3 protein: CASSQALGQTFYGYTF
CDR3 length: 16
J gene: TRBJ1-2
D gene: TRBD1
V gene: TRBV4-1
clone size: .

CDR3 DNA: TGTGCCAGCAGCACCCGGACAGACACAGATACGCAGTATTTT
CDR3 protein: CASSTRTDTDTQYF
CDR3 length: 14
J gene: TRBJ2-3
D gene: .
V gene: TRBV9
clone size: .